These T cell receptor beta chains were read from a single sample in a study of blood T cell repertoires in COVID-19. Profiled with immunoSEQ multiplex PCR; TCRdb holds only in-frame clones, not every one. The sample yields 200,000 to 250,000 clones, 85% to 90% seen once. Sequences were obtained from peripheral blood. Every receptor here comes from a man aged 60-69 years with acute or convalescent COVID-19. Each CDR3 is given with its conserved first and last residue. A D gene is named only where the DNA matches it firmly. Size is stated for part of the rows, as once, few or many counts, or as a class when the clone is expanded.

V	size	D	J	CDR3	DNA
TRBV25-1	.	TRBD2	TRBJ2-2	CASSDREEWDTGELFF	TGTGCCAGCAGTGATCGGGAGGAATGGGACACCGGGGAGCTGTTTTTT
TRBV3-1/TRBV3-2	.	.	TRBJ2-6	CASSQVLSGGANVLTF	TGTGCCAGCAGCCAAGTCCTCTCGGGTGGGGCCAACGTCCTGACTTTC
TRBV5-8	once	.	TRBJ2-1	CASSFSGVSYNEQFF	TGTGCCAGCAGCTTCTCTGGAGTCTCCTACAATGAGCAGTTCTTC
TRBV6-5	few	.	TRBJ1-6	CASGRDTNNSPLHF	TGTGCCAGCGGCCGGGACACAAATAATTCACCCCTCCACTTT
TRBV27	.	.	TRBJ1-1	CASSLSPQGDTEAFF	TGTGCCAGCAGTTTATCGCCGCAAGGGGACACTGAAGCTTTCTTT
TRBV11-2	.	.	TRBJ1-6	CASSSQGVANSPLHF	TGTGCCAGCAGCTCCCAAGGGGTGGCTAATTCACCCCTCCACTTT
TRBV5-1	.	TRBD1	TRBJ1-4	CASSLAGQETGLFTTNEKLFF	TGCGCCAGCAGCTTGGCCGGACAGGAGACAGGATTATTTACAACTAATGAAAAACTGTTTTTT
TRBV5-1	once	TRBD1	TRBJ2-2	CASSLGRGPRNTGELFF	TGCGCCAGCAGCTTGGGCAGGGGGCCGAGGAACACCGGGGAGCTGTTTTTT
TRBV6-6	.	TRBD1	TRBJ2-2	CASSFSGTATGELFF	TGTGCCAGCAGTTTCAGTGGGACAGCAACCGGGGAGCTGTTTTTT
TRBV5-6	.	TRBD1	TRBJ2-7	CASSKTGGDEQYF	TGTGCCAGCAGCAAGACAGGGGGTGACGAGCAGTACTTC
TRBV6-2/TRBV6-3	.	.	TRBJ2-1	CASSYSTLGGRYEQFF	TGTGCCAGCAGTTACTCGACACTTGGAGGGAGGTATGAGCAGTTCTTC